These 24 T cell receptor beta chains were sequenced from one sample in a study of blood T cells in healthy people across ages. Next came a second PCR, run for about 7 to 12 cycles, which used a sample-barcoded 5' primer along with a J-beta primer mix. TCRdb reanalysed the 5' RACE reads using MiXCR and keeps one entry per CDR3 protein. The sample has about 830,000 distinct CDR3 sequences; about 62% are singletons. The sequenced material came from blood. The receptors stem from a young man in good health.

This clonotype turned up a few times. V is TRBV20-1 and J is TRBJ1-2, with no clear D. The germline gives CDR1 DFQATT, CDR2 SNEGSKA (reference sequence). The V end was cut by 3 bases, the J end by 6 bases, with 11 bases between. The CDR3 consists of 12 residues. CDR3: CSASSRRNGYTF. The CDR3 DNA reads TGCAGTGCTAGTTCCCGGCGAAATGGCTACACCTTC.

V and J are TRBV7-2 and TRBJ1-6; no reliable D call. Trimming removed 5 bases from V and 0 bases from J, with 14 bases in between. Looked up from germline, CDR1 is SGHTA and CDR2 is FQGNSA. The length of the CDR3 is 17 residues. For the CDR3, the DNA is TGTGCCAGCAGCCCAAGGTCAGATAGCTCCTATAATTCACCCCTCCACTTT. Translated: CASSPRSDSSYNSPLHF.

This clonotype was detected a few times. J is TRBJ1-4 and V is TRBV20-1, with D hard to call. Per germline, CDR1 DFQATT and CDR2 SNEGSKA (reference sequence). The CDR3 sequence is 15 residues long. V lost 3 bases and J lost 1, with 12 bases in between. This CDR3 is CSARGARGTNEKLFF. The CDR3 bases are TGCAGTGCTAGGGGCGCCCGAGGAACTAATGAAAAACTGTTTTTT.

The CDR3 DNA reads TGCAGCGTTGAGTACGGAGTCGCTAGCACAGATACGCAGTATTTT. Translated: CSVEYGVASTDTQYF. The chain couples TRBV29-1 to TRBJ2-3; D is undetermined. Germline V CDR1 and CDR2: SQVTM, ANQGSEA. The CDR3 is 15 amino acids. Trimming removed 3 bases at V and 0 bases at J, with 13 bases between.

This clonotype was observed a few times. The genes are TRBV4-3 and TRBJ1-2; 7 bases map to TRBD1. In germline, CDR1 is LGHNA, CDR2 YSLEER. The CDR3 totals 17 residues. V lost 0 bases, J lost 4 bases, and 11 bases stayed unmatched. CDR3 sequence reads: CASSQDGDSYFAYGYTF. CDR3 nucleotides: TGCGCCAGCAGCCAAGATGGGGACAGTTACTTCGCCTATGGCTACACCTTC.

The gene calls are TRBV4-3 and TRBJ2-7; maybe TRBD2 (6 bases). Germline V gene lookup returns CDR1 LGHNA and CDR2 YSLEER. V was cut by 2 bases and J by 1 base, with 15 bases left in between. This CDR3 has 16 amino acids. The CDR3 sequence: CASSQFYPGTSYEQYF. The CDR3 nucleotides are TGCGCCAGCAGCCAATTCTACCCAGGGACTTCCTACGAGCAGTACTTC.

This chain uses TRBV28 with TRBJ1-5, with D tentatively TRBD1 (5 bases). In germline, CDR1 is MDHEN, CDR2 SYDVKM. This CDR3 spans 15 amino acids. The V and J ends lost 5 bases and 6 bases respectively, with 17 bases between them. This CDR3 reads CASSPPQGSGQPQHF. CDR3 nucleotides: TGTGCCAGCAGTCCTCCCCAGGGTAGCGGTCAGCCCCAGCATTTT.

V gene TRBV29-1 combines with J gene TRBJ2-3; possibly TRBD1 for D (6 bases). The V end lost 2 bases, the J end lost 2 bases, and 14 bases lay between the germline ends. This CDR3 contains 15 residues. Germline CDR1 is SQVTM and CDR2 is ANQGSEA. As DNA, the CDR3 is TGCAGCGTTGAAAGGTCCCAGGGACACACAGATACGCAGTATTTT. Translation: CSVERSQGHTDTQYF.

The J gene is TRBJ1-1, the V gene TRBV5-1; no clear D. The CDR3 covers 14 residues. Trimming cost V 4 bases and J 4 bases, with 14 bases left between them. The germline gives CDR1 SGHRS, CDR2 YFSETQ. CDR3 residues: CASSVVTGSTEAFF. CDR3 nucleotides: TGCGCCAGCAGCGTGGTGACGGGGAGCACTGAAGCTTTCTTT.

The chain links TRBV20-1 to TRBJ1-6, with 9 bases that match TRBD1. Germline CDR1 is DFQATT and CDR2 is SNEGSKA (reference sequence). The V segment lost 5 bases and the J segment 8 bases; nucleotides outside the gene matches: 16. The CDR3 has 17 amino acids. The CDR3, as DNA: TGCAGTGCTCCCGCTAGCCTGTCGACAGGGGGACATTCACCCCTCCACTTT. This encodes CSAPASLSTGGHSPLHF.

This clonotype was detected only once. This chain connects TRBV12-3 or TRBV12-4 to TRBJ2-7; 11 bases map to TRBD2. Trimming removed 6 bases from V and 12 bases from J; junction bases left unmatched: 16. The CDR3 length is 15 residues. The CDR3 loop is CASSYLGLAEETRYF. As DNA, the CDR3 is TGTGCCAGCAGCTACCTGGGACTAGCGGAAGAGACCCGGTACTTC.

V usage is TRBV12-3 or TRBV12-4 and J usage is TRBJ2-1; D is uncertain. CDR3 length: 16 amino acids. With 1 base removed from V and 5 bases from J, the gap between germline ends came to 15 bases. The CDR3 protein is CASSLGIGFGNNEQFF. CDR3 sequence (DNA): TGTGCCAGCAGTTTAGGGATCGGGTTTGGAAACAATGAGCAGTTCTTC.

This CDR3 is CASSLKQLTGSETQYF. CDR3 sequence (DNA): TGTGCCAGCAGCCTCAAGCAACTAACAGGGAGCGAGACCCAGTACTTC. This rearrangement joins TRBV5-4 to TRBJ2-5, with a possible D match to TRBD1 (6 bases). The length of the CDR3 is 16 residues. V was cut by 4 bases and J by 5 bases, with 21 bases left in between. Germline loops: CDR1 SGHNT, CDR2 YYREEE (reference sequence).

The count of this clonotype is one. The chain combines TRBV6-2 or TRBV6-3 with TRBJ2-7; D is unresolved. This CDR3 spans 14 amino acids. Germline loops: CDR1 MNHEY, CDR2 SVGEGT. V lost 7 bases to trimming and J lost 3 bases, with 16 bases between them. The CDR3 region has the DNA TGTGCCAGCAAAACCCGACGGGTCAACTACGAGCAGTACTTC. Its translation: CASKTRRVNYEQYF.

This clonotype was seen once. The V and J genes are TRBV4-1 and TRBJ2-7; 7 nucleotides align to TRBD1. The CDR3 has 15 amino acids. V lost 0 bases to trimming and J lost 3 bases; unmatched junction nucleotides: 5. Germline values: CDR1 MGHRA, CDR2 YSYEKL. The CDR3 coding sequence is TGCGCCAGCAGCCAAGAGCCTGACAGGGTCTACGAGCAGTACTTC. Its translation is CASSQEPDRVYEQYF.

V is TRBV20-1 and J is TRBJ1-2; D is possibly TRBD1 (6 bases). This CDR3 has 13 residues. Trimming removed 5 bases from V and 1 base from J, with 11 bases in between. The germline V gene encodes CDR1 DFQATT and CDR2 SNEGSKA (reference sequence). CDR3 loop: CSAYREDNYGYTF. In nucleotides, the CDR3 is TGCAGTGCTTACAGGGAGGATAACTATGGCTACACCTTC.

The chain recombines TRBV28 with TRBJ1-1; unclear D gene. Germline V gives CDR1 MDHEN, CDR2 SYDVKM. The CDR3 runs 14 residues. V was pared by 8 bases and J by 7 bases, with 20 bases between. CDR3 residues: CASLLHGRNGEAFF. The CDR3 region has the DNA TGTGCCAGCTTACTTCACGGGCGGAATGGTGAAGCTTTCTTT.

CDR3 sequence: CASSQAGPGANVLTF. The DNA of the CDR3 is TGTGCCAGCAGTCAGGCGGGACCTGGGGCCAACGTCCTGACTTTC. The chain links TRBV6-5 to TRBJ2-6; tentative D call: TRBD2 (6 bases). This CDR3 is 15 amino acids long. V was shortened by 5 bases and J by 2 bases, with 10 bases between the two germline ends. CDR1 and CDR2 (germline): MNHEY, SVGAGI.

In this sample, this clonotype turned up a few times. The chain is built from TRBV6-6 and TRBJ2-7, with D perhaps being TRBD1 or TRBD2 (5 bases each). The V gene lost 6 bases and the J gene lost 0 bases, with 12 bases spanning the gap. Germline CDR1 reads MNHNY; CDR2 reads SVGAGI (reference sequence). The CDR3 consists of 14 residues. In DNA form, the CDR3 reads TGTGCCAGCAGGGAGACAGCGGACTCCTACGAGCAGTACTTC. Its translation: CASRETADSYEQYF.

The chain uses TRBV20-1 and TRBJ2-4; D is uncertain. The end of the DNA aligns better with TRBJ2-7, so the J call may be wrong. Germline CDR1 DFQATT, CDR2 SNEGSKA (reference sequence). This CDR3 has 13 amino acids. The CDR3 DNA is TGCAGTGCTAGAGACGGCCCCACCTACGAGCAGTACTTC. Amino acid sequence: CSARDGPTYEQYF.

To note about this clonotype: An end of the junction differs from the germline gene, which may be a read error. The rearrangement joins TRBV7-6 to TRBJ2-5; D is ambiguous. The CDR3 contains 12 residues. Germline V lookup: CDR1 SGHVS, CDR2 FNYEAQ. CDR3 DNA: TGTGCCAGCAGCCCCCACCAAGAGTCCCAGTACTTC. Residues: CASSPHQESQYF.

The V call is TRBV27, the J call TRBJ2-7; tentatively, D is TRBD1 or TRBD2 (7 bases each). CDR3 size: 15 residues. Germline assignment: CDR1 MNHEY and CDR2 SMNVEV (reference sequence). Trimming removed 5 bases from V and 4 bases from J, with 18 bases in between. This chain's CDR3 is CASSPRGGGGYEQYF. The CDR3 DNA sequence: TGTGCCAGCAGTCCCCGAGGGGGCGGGGGTTACGAGCAGTACTTC.

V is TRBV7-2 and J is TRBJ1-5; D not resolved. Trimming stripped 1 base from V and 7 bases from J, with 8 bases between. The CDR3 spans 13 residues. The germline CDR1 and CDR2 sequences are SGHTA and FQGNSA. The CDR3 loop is CASSLGSRQPQHF. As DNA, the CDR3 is TGTGCCAGCAGCTTAGGGTCGAGGCAGCCCCAGCATTTT. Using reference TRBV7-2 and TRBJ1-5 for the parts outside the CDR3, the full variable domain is GAGVSQSPSNKVTEKGKDVELRCDPISGHTALYWYRQSLGQGLEFLIYFQGNSAPDKSGLPSDRFSAERTGGSVSTLTIQRTQQEDSAVYLCASSLGSRQPQHFGDGTRLSIL.

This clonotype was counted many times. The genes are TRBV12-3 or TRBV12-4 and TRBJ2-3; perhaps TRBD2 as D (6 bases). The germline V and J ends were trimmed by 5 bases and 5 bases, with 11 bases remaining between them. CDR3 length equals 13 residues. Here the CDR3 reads CASSTGTLDTQYF. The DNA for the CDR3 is TGTGCCAGCAGTACCGGGACTTTAGATACGCAGTATTTT.